This passage covers 32 T cell receptor beta chains from one sample sequenced in a study of CD8 T cells in ankylosing spondylitis. One entry per CDR3 protein, called by TCRdb with MiXCR from the 5' RACE reads. The sample has hundreds of thousands of distinct CDR3 sequences, 10% seen once. The sample consisted of blood, either unsorted or a sorted T cell fraction (not recorded which). These receptors were taken from a male donor with ankylosing spondylitis or in good health (not recorded which).

This clonotype occurred many times. This chain joins TRBV5-1 and TRBJ2-3; D not resolved. V was shortened by 3 bases and J by 2 bases, with 13 bases between the two germline ends. This CDR3 region has 15 residues. Germline CDR1 is SGHRS and CDR2 is YFSETQ. The CDR3 bases are TGCGCCAGCAGCTCCGGTACAGACCCCACAGATACGCAGTATTTT. Translation: CASSSGTDPTDTQYF.

This clonotype was picked up a small number of times. The V gene is TRBV5-5, the J gene TRBJ2-3; D is possibly TRBD1 or TRBD2 (6 bases each). Trimming removed 1 base at V and 4 bases at J, with 13 bases between. The CDR3 loop spans 15 amino acids. From germline, CDR1 is SGHKS and CDR2 YYEKEE (reference sequence). Here the CDR3 DNA reads TGTGCCAGCAGCTTGACGGGGGCGCGCTCAGATACGCAGTATTTT. Translation: CASSLTGARSDTQYF.

This clonotype was observed a few times. The V and J genes are TRBV7-2 and TRBJ2-7; 10 bases match TRBD2. This CDR3 is built from 15 residues. Trimming at V came to 4 bases and at J to 1 base, leaving 4 bases not matched to a gene. Germline values: CDR1 SGHTA, CDR2 FQGNSA. In DNA form, the CDR3 reads TGTGCCAGCAGCTCCGCTAGCGGGGGTTCCTACGAGCAGTACTTC. Translation: CASSSASGGSYEQYF.

This clonotype came up a few times. V usage is TRBV7-8 and J usage is TRBJ1-1; possible D gene TRBD1, 6 bases. The V end was cut by 1 base, the J end by 1 base, with 10 bases between. This CDR3 comprises 15 residues. The germline CDR1 and CDR2 sequences are SGHVS and FQNEAQ. The CDR3 coding sequence is TGTGCCAGCAGCTTAGGGACACAGGGGAACACTGAAGCTTTCTTT. Translated: CASSLGTQGNTEAFF.

This chain connects TRBV7-3 to TRBJ2-1, with 7 bases matching TRBD2. The J segment lost 6 bases and the V segment lost 3 bases, leaving 8 bases of the junction unmatched. Germline CDR1 reads SGHTA; CDR2 reads FQGTGA. This CDR3 contains 15 residues. The CDR3, as DNA: TGTGCCAGCAGCTTGGGGGGAGGGACCCTCAATGAGCAGTTCTTC. It codes for CASSLGGGTLNEQFF.

V gene TRBV5-4 combines with J gene TRBJ2-5, with D perhaps assigned TRBD1 or TRBD2 (6 bases each). Germline CDR1 SGHNT, CDR2 YYREEE (reference sequence). Between the trimmed V and J ends, which lost 2 bases and 5 bases, there was a span of 16 bases. The CDR3 runs to 15 residues. The CDR3 DNA follows: TGTGCCAGCAGCTTCCAGTCGGGGGCAGGGGAGACCCAGTACTTC. Translating it yields CASSFQSGAGETQYF. Full variable domain (rest looked up from reference TRBV5-4 and TRBJ2-5): ETGVTQSPTHLIKTRGQQVTLRCSSQSGHNTVSWYQQALGQGPQFIFQYYREEENGRGNFPPRFSGLQFPNYSSELNVNALELDDSALYLCASSFQSGAGETQYFGPGTRLLVL.

The V call is TRBV7-9, the J call TRBJ2-3; possible D gene TRBD2, 6 bases. The CDR3 has 14 amino acids. Per germline, CDR1 SEHNR and CDR2 FQNEAQ (reference sequence). Deletions cut 6 bases from V and 4 bases from J, with 14 bases between. This chain's CDR3 is CASSPSAGSDTQYF. CDR3 bases: TGTGCCAGCAGTCCCTCTGCGGGGTCAGATACGCAGTATTTT.

This clonotype was picked up many times. The rearrangement uses TRBV10-3 and TRBJ2-1, with D perhaps matching TRBD1 (6 bases). This CDR3 has 14 amino acids. V was trimmed by 0 bases and J by 8 bases, leaving 11 bases between them. Germline V gene data show CDR1 as ENHRY and CDR2 as SYGVKD. DNA of the CDR3: TGTGCCATCAGTGAGTCGGTACAGGGTGATGAGCAGTTCTTC. Translating gives CAISESVQGDEQFF.

This clonotype occurred many times. V gene TRBV5-1 combines with J gene TRBJ1-1; no clear D gene. The CDR3 has 13 amino acids. Germline V gene lookup returns CDR1 SGHRS and CDR2 YFSETQ. The V end lost 4 bases, the J end lost 1 base, and 8 bases lay between the germline ends. This chain's CDR3 is CASSTTRNTEAFF. In nucleotides, the CDR3 is TGCGCCAGCAGCACGACGAGGAACACTGAAGCTTTCTTT.

The chain joins TRBV20-1 to TRBJ1-4; a weak D match, TRBD1 (5 bases). Trimming cost V 0 bases and J 13 bases, with 15 bases left between them. The CDR3 runs to 13 residues. Germline CDR1 and CDR2: DFQATT and SNEGSKA (reference sequence). CDR3 nucleotide sequence: TGCAGTGCTAGAGAGCTACAGGATAGAGGACTGTTTTTT. Protein sequence: CSARELQDRGLFF.

In this sample, this clonotype turned up many times. This chain links TRBV5-6 with TRBJ2-1, with 8 positions matching TRBD2. CDR1 SGHDT and CDR2 YYEEEE come from the germline V gene. After removal of 4 bases from V and 5 bases from J, the junction contained 14 bases not matched to a gene. CDR3 size: 17 residues. This CDR3 is CASSVERGYFFDNEQFF. CDR3 in DNA: TGTGCCAGCAGCGTCGAGCGGGGGTATTTTTTTGACAATGAGCAGTTCTTC. Using reference TRBV5-6 and TRBJ2-1 for the parts outside the CDR3, the full variable domain is DAGVTQSPTHLIKTRGQQVTLRCSPKSGHDTVSWYQQALGQGPQFIFQYYEEEERQRGNFPDRFSGHQFPNYSSELNVNALLLGDSALYLCASSVERGYFFDNEQFFGPGTRLTVL.

There are a few counts of this clonotype. The rearrangement joins TRBV18 to TRBJ2-1; tentatively, D is TRBD1 (6 bases). The length of the CDR3 is 14 residues. The V end lost 2 bases, the J end lost 6 bases, and 11 bases lay between the germline ends. CDR1 KGHSH and CDR2 LQKENI come from the germline V gene. The CDR3 protein is CASSPAEGGNEQFF. CDR3 coding DNA: TGTGCCAGCTCACCAGCCGAAGGGGGCAATGAGCAGTTCTTC.

There are many counts of this clonotype. The chain combines TRBV13 with TRBJ2-7, with D possibly matching TRBD2 (7 bases). CDR1 and CDR2 (germline): PRHDT, FYEKMQ (reference sequence). The V gene lost 5 bases and the J gene lost 2 bases, with 16 bases spanning the gap. This CDR3 comprises 15 residues. The CDR3 region has the DNA TGTGCCAGCAGCGTAACAGGGACTATGCCCTACGAGCAGTACTTC. Its protein is CASSVTGTMPYEQYF. The full variable domain, its missing parts supplied by reference TRBV13 and TRBJ2-7, is AAGVIQSPRHLIKEKRETATLKCYPIPRHDTVYWYQQGPGQDPQFLISFYEKMQSDKGSIPDRFSAQQFSDYHSELNMSSLELGDSALYFCASSVTGTMPYEQYFGPGTRLTVT.

The chain has TRBV2 and TRBJ1-1; D is undetermined. The CDR3 extends over 14 amino acids. Trimming took off 6 bases at V and 5 bases at J, with 16 bases between the two ends. Germline assignment: CDR1 SNHLY and CDR2 FYNNEI. In DNA, the CDR3 is TGTGCCAGCAGGCCACATACTAGCGCGACTGAAGCTTTCTTT. Amino acid sequence: CASRPHTSATEAFF.

This clonotype appeared a few times. The chain combines TRBV5-1 with TRBJ1-2, with D unclear. V lost 7 bases, J lost 7 bases, and 17 bases lay in between. Germline V gives CDR1 SGHRS, CDR2 YFSETQ. CDR3 size: 13 residues. Written as DNA, the CDR3 is TGCGCCAGCTTGGGAGAGGGCGCGGCTGGCTACACCTTC. This encodes CASLGEGAAGYTF.

This clonotype was detected many times. The chain uses TRBV7-2 and TRBJ1-5; D unclear. The CDR3 covers 13 residues. V was trimmed by 0 bases and J by 9 bases, leaving 9 bases between them. Germline CDR1 and CDR2: SGHTA and FQGNSA. CDR3 DNA sequence: TGTGCCAGCAGCTTAGCTGCCCAAGGGCCCCAGCATTTT. Translating it yields CASSLAAQGPQHF.

This clonotype was counted many times. The chain combines TRBV20-1 with TRBJ2-5; D not certain. This CDR3 spans 11 amino acids. The V gene lost 3 bases and the J gene lost 1 base, with 3 bases spanning the gap. The germline gives CDR1 DFQATT, CDR2 SNEGSKA (reference sequence). This CDR3 reads CSASLQETQYF. Here the CDR3 DNA reads TGCAGTGCTAGTCTCCAAGAGACCCAGTACTTC.

This clonotype has ten or more counts. V is TRBV7-8 and J is TRBJ2-7; D unresolved. This CDR3 has 17 amino acids. CDR1 is SGHVS, CDR2 FQNEAQ, per germline. Trimming pared 1 base from V and 1 base from J, leaving 17 bases between. CDR3 amino acids: CASSLVWVGGRSYEQYF. The DNA of the CDR3 is TGTGCCAGCAGCTTAGTTTGGGTGGGCGGAAGATCCTACGAGCAGTACTTC. The whole variable domain, filled in from reference TRBV7-8 and TRBJ2-7, reads GAGVSQSPRYKVAKRGQDVALRCDPISGHVSLFWYQQALGQGPEFLTYFQNEAQLDKSGLPSDRFFAERPEGSVSTLKIQRTQQEDSAVYLCASSLVWVGGRSYEQYFGPGTRLTVT.

The CDR3 loop is CASRPPGQGGTGELFF. The CDR3 nucleotides are TGCGCCAGCAGACCCCCGGGACAGGGGGGCACCGGGGAGCTGTTTTTT. The J gene is TRBJ2-2, the V gene TRBV5-1, with TRBD1 matching 11 bases. Unmatched junction bases numbered 7, after V lost 5 bases and J lost 4 bases. Per germline, CDR1 SGHRS and CDR2 YFSETQ. The CDR3 totals 16 residues.

The gene calls are TRBV6-4 and TRBJ2-1; maybe TRBD1 (6 bases). Per the germline V gene, CDR1 is MRHNA and CDR2 is SNTAGT. The CDR3 is made up of 13 amino acids. Trimming stripped 3 bases from V and 10 bases from J, with 13 bases between. The CDR3 reads CASSEKGGGEQFF. The CDR3 DNA follows: TGTGCCAGCAGTGAAAAAGGGGGTGGAGAGCAGTTCTTC.

This clonotype came up a few times. The chain couples TRBV12-3 or TRBV12-4 to TRBJ2-2; possible D gene TRBD2, 6 bases. Trimming stripped 3 bases from V and 7 bases from J, with 18 bases between. This CDR3 has 16 amino acids. The CDR3 region has the DNA TGTGCCAGCAGTTTGACATCCCTAGCGCAAGGCGGGGAGCTGTTTTTT. This encodes CASSLTSLAQGGELFF.

The chain recombines TRBV2 with TRBJ2-7, with D tentatively TRBD2 (6 bases). V dropped 7 bases and J dropped 6 bases, with 16 bases sitting between them. Germline CDR1 and CDR2: SNHLY and FYNNEI. The CDR3 spans 13 residues. This CDR3 is CASKPQMGGEQYF. The CDR3 region has the DNA TGTGCCAGCAAGCCCCAAATGGGGGGCGAGCAGTACTTC.

As regards this clonotype: A much larger clonotype is one base distant, so this may be a read error. This rearrangement joins TRBV10-3 to TRBJ2-5, with a possible D match to TRBD2 (6 bases). V was clipped by 7 bases and J by 1 base, with 10 bases between them. CDR1 is ENHRY, CDR2 SYGVKD, per germline. CDR3 length equals 13 residues. The CDR3 nucleotides are TGTGCCATCATGGGGACTCCCCAAGAGACCCAGTACTTC. Translated, it gives CAIMGTPQETQYF.

V and J are TRBV6-6 and TRBJ1-1; D gene unclear. The CDR3 covers 13 residues. V was trimmed by 5 bases and J by 1 base, leaving 8 bases between them. Germline V gene data show CDR1 as MNHNY and CDR2 as SVGAGI (reference sequence). The CDR3 loop reads CASSGPQNTEAFF. CDR3 nucleotides: TGTGCCAGCAGTGGCCCACAGAACACTGAAGCTTTCTTT.

This clonotype was seen many times. The chain combines TRBV28 with TRBJ1-2; D is unresolved. Trimming took 6 bases from V and 0 from J, leaving 5 bases between them. Looked up from germline, CDR1 is MDHEN and CDR2 is SYDVKM. This CDR3 is 12 amino acids long. In nucleotides, the CDR3 is TGTGCCAGCAGGAGAGCTAACTATGGCTACACCTTC. Protein: CASRRANYGYTF.

This clonotype was seen many times. V gene TRBV5-1 combines with J gene TRBJ2-2, with D possibly TRBD2 on 6 matching bases. Germline V gene lookup returns CDR1 SGHRS and CDR2 YFSETQ. The CDR3 covers 15 residues. The ends were cut back, 8 bases at V and 3 bases at J, with 17 bases in the middle. The CDR3 loop reads CASTFRGDDTGELFF. CDR3 sequence (DNA): TGCGCCAGTACCTTCCGCGGGGACGACACCGGGGAGCTGTTTTTT.

This clonotype was recorded a few times. This chain connects TRBV7-2 to TRBJ2-5; D unclear. The CDR3 is 12 amino acids. Germline CDR1 and CDR2: SGHTA and FQGNSA. Trimming removed 5 bases from V and 5 bases from J, with 9 bases in between. CDR3 in DNA: TGTGCCAGCAGCCCTAGGAGTGAGACCCAGTACTTC. It yields the protein CASSPRSETQYF.

There are a few counts of this clonotype. The V call is TRBV18, the J call TRBJ2-1; either TRBD1 or TRBD2 may supply D (5 bases each). Germline V gene sequence: CDR1 KGHSH, CDR2 LQKENI. V was trimmed by 3 bases and J by 1 base, leaving 10 bases between them. The CDR3 covers 15 residues. CDR3 coding DNA: TGTGCCAGCTCACCCTTGGGGGTATCCTACAATGAGCAGTTCTTC. This sequence encodes CASSPLGVSYNEQFF.

This clonotype was detected a few times. This chain uses TRBV7-9 with TRBJ2-3; the D gene is possibly TRBD2 (7 bases). The V end lost 4 bases, the J end lost 2 bases, and 13 bases lay between the germline ends. The germline gives CDR1 SEHNR, CDR2 FQNEAQ (reference sequence). CDR3 length equals 15 residues. DNA for the CDR3: TGTGCCAGCAGCTCCCGGGGGGCCAACACAGATACGCAGTATTTT. This gives the protein CASSSRGANTDTQYF.

The chain joins TRBV25-1 to TRBJ2-7; D is possibly TRBD2 (6 bases). Trimming cost V 6 bases and J 4 bases, with 13 bases left between them. This CDR3 is built from 13 residues. The V gene's germline CDR1 is MGHDK and CDR2 SYGVNS. The CDR3 sequence: CASSKGGDYEQYF. DNA for the CDR3: TGTGCCAGCAGCAAGGGCGGGGATTACGAGCAGTACTTC.

This clonotype was recorded many times. The chain uses TRBV5-1 and TRBJ1-4; the D is unclear. Germline V lookup: CDR1 SGHRS, CDR2 YFSETQ. Trimming left V 2 bases short and J 7 bases short, with 18 bases between. The CDR3 is 16 amino acids. CDR3 in DNA: TGCGCCAGCAGCTTAGGAGAGGCAGTCGTGCGTGAAAAACTGTTTTTT. It translates to CASSLGEAVVREKLFF.

J is TRBJ2-4 and V is TRBV5-1; D gene unclear. CDR3 length: 14 residues. CDR1 is SGHRS and CDR2 is YFSETQ in the germline V gene. Trimming removed 0 bases at V and 6 bases at J, with 10 bases between. The CDR3 sequence is CASSLAQIPNIQYF. CDR3 DNA: TGCGCCAGCAGCTTGGCCCAGATACCAAACATTCAGTACTTC.